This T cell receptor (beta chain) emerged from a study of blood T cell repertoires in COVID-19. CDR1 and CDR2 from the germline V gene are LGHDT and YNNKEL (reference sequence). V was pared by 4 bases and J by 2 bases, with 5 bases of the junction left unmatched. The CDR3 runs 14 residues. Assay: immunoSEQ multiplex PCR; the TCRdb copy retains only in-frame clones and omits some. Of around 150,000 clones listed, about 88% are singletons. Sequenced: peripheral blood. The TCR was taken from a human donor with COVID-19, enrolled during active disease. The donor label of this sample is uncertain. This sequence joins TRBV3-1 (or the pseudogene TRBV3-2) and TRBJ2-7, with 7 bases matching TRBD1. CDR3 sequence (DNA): TGTGCCAGCAGCCGAGACAGGGTAACCTACGAGCAGTACTTC. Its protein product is CASSRDRVTYEQYF.